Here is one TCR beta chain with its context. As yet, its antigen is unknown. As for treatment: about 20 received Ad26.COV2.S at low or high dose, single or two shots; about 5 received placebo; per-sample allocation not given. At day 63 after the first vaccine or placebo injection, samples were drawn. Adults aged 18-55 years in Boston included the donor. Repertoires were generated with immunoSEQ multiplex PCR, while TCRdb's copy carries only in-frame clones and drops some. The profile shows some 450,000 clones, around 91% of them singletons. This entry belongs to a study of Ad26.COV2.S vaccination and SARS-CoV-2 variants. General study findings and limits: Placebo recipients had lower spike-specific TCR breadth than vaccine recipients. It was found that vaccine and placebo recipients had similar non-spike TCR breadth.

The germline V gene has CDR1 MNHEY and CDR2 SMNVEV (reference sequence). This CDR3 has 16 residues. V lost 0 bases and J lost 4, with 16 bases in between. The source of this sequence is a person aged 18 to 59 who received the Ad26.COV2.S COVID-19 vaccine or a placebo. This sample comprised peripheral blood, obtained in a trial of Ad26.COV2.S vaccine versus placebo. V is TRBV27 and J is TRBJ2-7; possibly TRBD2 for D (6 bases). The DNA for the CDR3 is TGTGCCAGCAGTTTATCGGGGGACTCTCCTAAATACGAGCAGTACTTC. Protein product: CASSLSGDSPKYEQYF.